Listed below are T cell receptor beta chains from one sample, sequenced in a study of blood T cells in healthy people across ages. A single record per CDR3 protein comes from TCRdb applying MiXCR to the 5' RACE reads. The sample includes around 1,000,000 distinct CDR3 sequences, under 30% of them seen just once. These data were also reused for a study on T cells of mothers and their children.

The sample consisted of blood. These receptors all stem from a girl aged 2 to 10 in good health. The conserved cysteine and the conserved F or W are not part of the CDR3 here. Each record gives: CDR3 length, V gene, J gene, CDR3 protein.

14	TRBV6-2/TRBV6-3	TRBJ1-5	ASCWYGTGGNQPQH
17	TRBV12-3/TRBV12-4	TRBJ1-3	ASSFIQGWWIVAGNTIY
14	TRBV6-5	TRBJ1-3	ASSSITMSSGNTIY
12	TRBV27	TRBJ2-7	ASRTTGGWYEQY
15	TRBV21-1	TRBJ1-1	ASSKVGQVTMNTEAF
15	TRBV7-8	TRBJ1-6	ASSSVFPGSYNSPLH
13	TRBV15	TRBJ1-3	ATSRDRGQGNTIY
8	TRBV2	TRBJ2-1	ASSEDEQF
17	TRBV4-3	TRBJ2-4	ASSQGAGTLRDGKNIQY
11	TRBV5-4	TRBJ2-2	ASNEGNTGELF
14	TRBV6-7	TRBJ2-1	ASSSLSLAGGSEQF
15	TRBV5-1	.	ASSLMASVDRSYEQY
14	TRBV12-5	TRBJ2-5	ASGLTGTAPQETQY
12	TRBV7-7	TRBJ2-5	ASSGAGGRETQY
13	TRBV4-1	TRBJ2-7	ASSLTSATSYEQY
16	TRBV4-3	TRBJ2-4	ASSHGGFGVTAKNIQY
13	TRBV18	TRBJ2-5	ASSSGTAAGETQY
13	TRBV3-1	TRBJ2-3	ASSQAITGVDMQY
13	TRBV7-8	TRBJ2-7	ASSLEKGLNDEQY
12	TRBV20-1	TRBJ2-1	SARDGEGLDEQF
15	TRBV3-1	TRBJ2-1	ASSQDPRGQSYNEQF
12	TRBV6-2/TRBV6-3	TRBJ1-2	ASSYGTGGMSYT
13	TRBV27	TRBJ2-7	ASSFAGTATYEQY
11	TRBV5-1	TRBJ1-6	ASSLGQVTPLH
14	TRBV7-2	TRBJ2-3	ASSSLQGPPKDTQY
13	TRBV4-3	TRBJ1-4	ASRWAGGGPGKLF
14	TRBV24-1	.	ATSDLRGGNNNEQF
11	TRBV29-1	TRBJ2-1	SSRASGVREQF
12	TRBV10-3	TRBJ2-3	AIKKPASTDTQY
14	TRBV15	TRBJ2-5	ATSTSRDVRQETQY
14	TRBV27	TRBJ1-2	ASSWARATKDYGYT
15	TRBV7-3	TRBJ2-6	ASSSRGRSSGANVLT